A selection of T cell receptor beta chains follows, all from one sample in a study of identical twins. TCRdb recomputed calls from the 5' RACE reads with MiXCR, one row per CDR3 protein. The sample lists roughly 690,000 distinct CDR3 sequences, approximately 6.1% occurring once. Sequences were obtained from naive T cells sorted from blood. Source of these receptors: a young man in good health. Each CDR3 is given with its conserved first and last residue. The D gene is left open where the match is weak. Not every row has a clone size; where given, it reads once, few, many or a size class.

TRBD2 | TRBJ2-3 | . | TRBV3-1 | CASSQRLAGGTDTQYF | TGTGCCAGCAGCCAACGACTAGCGGGAGGGACAGATACGCAGTATTTT
. | TRBJ2-3 | many | TRBV24-1 | CATSDLHGWATDTQYF | TGTGCCACCAGTGATTTGCACGGATGGGCCACAGATACGCAGTATTTT
. | TRBJ2-1 | many | TRBV20-1 | CSARELTGNEQFF | TGCAGTGCTAGAGAATTGACTGGGAATGAGCAGTTCTTC
. | TRBJ2-7 | many | TRBV9 | CASSVDSGNLYEQYF | TGTGCCAGCAGCGTAGACTCCGGGAATCTCTACGAGCAGTACTTC
. | TRBJ1-5 | . | TRBV20-1 | CSARALGGDHQPQHF | TGCAGTGCTAGAGCATTAGGAGGGGATCATCAGCCCCAGCATTTT
. | TRBJ2-1 | many | TRBV15 | CATSRRTGVNEQFF | TGTGCCACCAGCAGACGAACGGGGGTAAATGAGCAGTTCTTC
. | TRBJ2-7 | many | TRBV7-9 | CASSLAGTPEQYF | TGTGCCAGCAGCTTAGCGGGGACACCCGAGCAGTACTTC
. | TRBJ2-1 | . | TRBV6-4 | CASKSGRSHEQFF | TGTGCCAGCAAGAGCGGACGTTCTCATGAGCAGTTCTTC
. | TRBJ2-4 | . | TRBV24-1 | CATSSSADKNIQYF | TGTGCCACCAGCTCTAGCGCAGACAAAAACATTCAGTACTTC
. | TRBJ2-1 | . | TRBV24-1 | CATSDFPLNEQFF | TGTGCCACCAGTGATTTCCCTTTGAATGAGCAGTTCTTC
TRBD2 | TRBJ2-3 | . | TRBV19 | CASRTSGRADTDTQYF | TGTGCCAGCAGGACTAGCGGGAGGGCAGACACAGATACGCAGTATTTT
TRBD1 | TRBJ2-5 | . | TRBV7-7 | CASSSTPAGRGLLETQYF | TGTGCCAGCAGCTCAACGCCCGCCGGCAGGGGGTTGTTGGAGACCCAGTACTTC
. | TRBJ2-1 | many | TRBV11-2 | CASSHIAKDEQFF | TGTGCCAGCAGCCACATAGCGAAGGATGAGCAGTTCTTC
. | TRBJ2-3 | . | TRBV6-1 | CASRLGRLADTQYF | TGTGCCAGCAGGCTCGGGCGTTTGGCAGATACGCAGTATTTT
TRBD1 | TRBJ2-5 | few | TRBV15 | CATSGTGIQETQYF | TGTGCCACCAGCGGGACAGGGATCCAGGAGACCCAGTACTTC
. | TRBJ2-2 | few | TRBV7-9 | CASSLLTSDTGELFF | TGTGCCAGCAGCTTACTTACTTCAGACACCGGGGAGCTGTTTTTT
. | TRBJ2-5 | . | TRBV12-3/TRBV12-4 | CASSLGPPSGWGETQYF | TGTGCCAGCAGTTTAGGACCGCCGTCGGGTTGGGGAGAGACCCAGTACTTC
. | TRBJ2-7 | . | TRBV27 | CASSLIAGTTYEQYF | TGTGCCAGCAGTTTAATAGCCGGGACGACCTACGAGCAGTACTTC
TRBD1 | TRBJ2-1 | . | TRBV27 | CASSPGQVDYNEQFF | TGTGCCAGCAGTCCGGGACAGGTAGACTACAATGAGCAGTTCTTC
TRBD1 | TRBJ2-4 | many | TRBV27 | CASSQHRGGAKNIQYF | TGTGCCAGCAGCCAACACAGGGGTGGGGCCAAAAACATTCAGTACTTC
. | TRBJ1-1 | many | TRBV19 | CASFQGTEAFF | TGTGCCAGCTTCCAGGGGACTGAAGCTTTCTTT
. | TRBJ2-1 | many | TRBV25-1 | CASSEGGGQFF | TGTGCCAGCAGTGAAGGTGGAGGGCAGTTCTTC
. | TRBJ2-1 | few | TRBV7-2 | CASSLRIKGDEQFF | TGTGCCAGCAGCTTACGGATAAAGGGCGATGAGCAGTTCTTC
. | TRBJ1-6 | few | TRBV3-1 | CASRDRVTHRSYNSPLHF | TGTGCCAGCAGGGACCGAGTCACGCACCGCTCCTATAATTCACCCCTCCACTTT
TRBD1 | TRBJ2-3 | many | TRBV5-1 | CASSLGDRGPDTQYF | TGCGCCAGCAGCTTGGGGGACAGGGGGCCCGATACGCAGTATTTT
TRBD1 | TRBJ1-1 | . | TRBV20-1 | CSALTGGGEAFF | TGCAGTGCTTTAACAGGGGGCGGTGAAGCTTTCTTT
. | TRBJ1-1 | . | TRBV12-3/TRBV12-4 | CASQVSSGMNTEAFF | TGTGCCAGCCAAGTTTCGTCAGGAATGAACACTGAAGCTTTCTTT
TRBD1 | TRBJ2-1 | . | TRBV5-1 | CASGTGGSNEQFF | TGCGCCAGCGGGACAGGGGGGAGCAATGAGCAGTTCTTC
TRBD2 | TRBJ2-2 | many | TRBV20-1 | CSARDTAGGWELFF | TGCAGTGCTAGAGATACCGCGGGAGGGTGGGAGCTGTTTTTT
. | TRBJ2-5 | many | TRBV20-1 | CSAPEGVETQYF | TGCAGTGCTCCCGAGGGGGTAGAGACCCAGTACTTC
TRBD1 | TRBJ1-2 | many | TRBV12-3/TRBV12-4 | CASSSLNRGIAGYTF | TGTGCCAGCAGCTCCCTGAACAGGGGAATTGCTGGCTACACCTTC
TRBD1 | TRBJ2-1 | many | TRBV9 | CASSATGTGAYNEQFF | TGTGCCAGCAGCGCCACCGGGACAGGGGCCTACAATGAGCAGTTCTTC
TRBD2 | TRBJ2-3 | many | TRBV20-1 | CSARGGGTSGVSTDTQYF | TGCAGTGCTAGAGGGGGGGGGACTAGCGGGGTAAGCACAGATACGCAGTATTTT
. | TRBJ1-5 | many | TRBV19 | CASSMGLLSPQHF | TGTGCCAGTAGTATGGGGCTGCTCTCGCCCCAGCATTTT
TRBD1 | TRBJ1-1 | few | TRBV28 | CASSSLYRDRVFAFF | TGTGCCAGCAGTTCACTCTACCGGGACAGGGTCTTCGCTTTCTTT
. | TRBJ2-3 | few | TRBV6-1 | CASSEVGTGRNTGYF | TGTGCCAGCAGTGAAGTCGGCACGGGGCGCAACACCGGGTATTTT
. | TRBJ1-2 | many | TRBV30 | CAWSVGSGDYGYTF | TGTGCCTGGAGTGTTGGCAGCGGTGACTATGGCTACACCTTC
. | TRBJ2-7 | many | TRBV6-2/TRBV6-3 | CASSRGDYEQYF | TGCGCCAGCAGTAGAGGGGACTACGAGCAGTACTTC
. | TRBJ1-5 | . | TRBV20-1 | CSARDSSGHQPQHF | TGCAGTGCTAGAGATAGCTCGGGACATCAGCCCCAGCATTTT
. | TRBJ1-5 | many | TRBV6-1 | CASSEQNSNQPQHF | TGTGCCAGCAGTGAACAGAATAGCAATCAGCCCCAGCATTTT
. | TRBJ2-7 | . | TRBV5-1 | CASSLVGGWSRRYEQYF | TGCGCCAGCAGCTTGGTAGGAGGGTGGAGCCGCAGGTACGAGCAGTACTTC
TRBD2 | TRBJ2-1 | many | TRBV10-3 | CAISQGTSGSYEQFF | TGTGCCATCAGCCAAGGGACTAGCGGGAGCTATGAGCAGTTCTTC
. | TRBJ1-1 | many | TRBV5-1 | CASSLWAENTEAFF | TGCGCCAGCAGCTTGTGGGCGGAGAACACTGAAGCTTTCTTT
TRBD1 | TRBJ2-5 | few | TRBV27 | CASSLGTGGQTQYF | TGTGCCAGCAGCCTAGGGACAGGGGGGCAGACCCAGTACTTC
TRBD1 | TRBJ1-1 | few | TRBV27 | CASSLGQAVEAFF | TGTGCCAGCAGTTTAGGACAGGCGGTTGAAGCTTTCTTT
TRBD2 | TRBJ2-3 | many | TRBV29-1 | CSVGASGRDRTDTQYF | TGCAGCGTTGGGGCTAGCGGGAGGGACCGCACAGATACGCAGTATTTT
. | TRBJ2-1 | many | TRBV7-8 | CASSSDWADEQFF | TGTGCCAGCAGCTCCGATTGGGCAGATGAGCAGTTCTTC
. | TRBJ1-3 | . | TRBV25-1 | CASRETGYGNTIYF | TGTGCCAGCAGGGAAACAGGGTACGGAAACACCATATATTTT
. | TRBJ2-2 | few | TRBV3-1 | CASSPETANTGELFF | TGTGCCAGCAGCCCAGAGACCGCGAACACCGGGGAGCTGTTTTTT
TRBD2 | TRBJ2-7 | many | TRBV29-1 | CSVSHRLAGFHEQYF | TGCAGCGTTTCCCATCGACTAGCGGGCTTTCACGAGCAGTACTTC
TRBD1 | TRBJ1-4 | . | TRBV20-1 | CSASTGEATNEKLFF | TGCAGTGCTAGTACAGGGGAAGCAACTAATGAAAAACTGTTTTTT
. | TRBJ1-4 | few | TRBV2 | CASSEGPGAPQKLFF | TGTGCCAGCAGCGAAGGGCCGGGCGCCCCCCAAAAACTGTTTTTT
. | TRBJ2-7 | many | TRBV27 | CASALVGQGPSYEQYF | TGTGCCAGCGCCCTTGTTGGGCAGGGTCCATCCTACGAGCAGTACTTC
TRBD1 | TRBJ1-5 | . | TRBV15 | CATRDREGVDQPQHF | TGTGCCACAAGAGACAGGGAAGGAGTGGATCAGCCCCAGCATTTT